The subject of this entry is one T cell receptor (beta chain). Its antigen is as yet unknown. The data originate from a study of cytomegalovirus exposure and HLA in healthy donors. Study-level findings and limits: Clonal expansion, a later analysis showed, was greater in HLA-associated TCR beta chains than in equally common others. As a later analysis revealed, the rate of TCR association differed by HLA locus, with DRB1 most and HLA-C fewest. Rarity characterized most TCR sequences, yet some public TCRs appeared in many donors. Using the classifier, cytomegalovirus status was reportedly diagnosed with high specificity and sensitivity.

The PCR ran on 60 Vbeta and 13 Jbeta primers. Repertoires were generated with immunoSEQ multiplex PCR, while TCRdb's copy carries only in-frame clones and drops some. Of 95,000 to 150,000 clones listed, approximately 79% were seen once; the top ten hold more than 2%. Germline CDR1 reads SGHTS; CDR2 reads YDEGEE. V dropped 2 bases and J dropped 2; count of bases not matched to a gene: 1. The CDR3 covers 13 residues. This TCR was sampled from a man aged 25 to 40 in good health and CMV-seronegative. Sequenced: PBMCs. V usage is TRBV5-8 and J usage is TRBJ2-7; 7 bases line up with TRBD1. CDR3 loop: CASSFQGAYEQYF. CDR3 coding DNA: TGTGCCAGCAGCTTTCAGGGGGCCTACGAGCAGTACTTC.